The 9 T cell receptor beta chains reported below all come from one sample, sequenced in a study of T cell responses to AZD1222 COVID-19 vaccine. Data came from immunoSEQ multiplex PCR; TCRdb stores just in-frame clones and leaves some out. This table has roughly 140,000 clones, less than 95% appearing once. The starting material was peripheral blood, obtained on day 0 of AZD1222 vaccination. The receptors come from an adult in good health.

DNA of the CDR3: TGTGCCAGCAGCGCTAGGGATAGGGAGGGCCGATCCGGGGAGCTGTTTTTT. Its protein is CASSARDREGRSGELFF. The chain couples TRBV9 to TRBJ2-2; 7 bases fit TRBD2. This CDR3 region has 17 residues. Germline lookup yields CDR1 SGDLS and CDR2 YYNGEE. V was clipped by 3 bases and J by 6 bases; unmatched bases: 14.

The rearrangement uses TRBV6-5 and TRBJ1-1, with TRBD1 as a possible D gene (5 bases). Germline CDR1 and CDR2: MNHEY and SVGAGI. Trimming cost V 6 bases and J 8 bases, with 16 bases left between them. There are 13 residues in the CDR3. In DNA form, the CDR3 reads TGTGCCAGCAGGGCCATAGGACACCCGGAAGCTTTCTTT. Translation: CASRAIGHPEAFF.

This chain connects TRBV5-4 to TRBJ1-1; 7 bases are shared with TRBD1. The CDR3 has 12 residues. Unmatched junction bases numbered 0, after V lost 4 bases and J lost 3 bases. Per germline, CDR1 SGHNT and CDR2 YYREEE (reference sequence). In nucleotides, the CDR3 is TGTGCCAGCAGCGACAGGGACACTGAAGCTTTCTTT. Amino acid sequence: CASSDRDTEAFF. The entire variable domain, with the rest obtained from reference TRBV5-4 and TRBJ1-1, is as follows: ETGVTQSPTHLIKTRGQQVTLRCSSQSGHNTVSWYQQALGQGPQFIFQYYREEENGRGNFPPRFSGLQFPNYSSELNVNALELDDSALYLCASSDRDTEAFFGQGTRLTVV.

V is TRBV27 and J is TRBJ1-2; TRBD1 might be the D (5 bases). With 5 bases removed from V and 2 bases from J, the gap between germline ends came to 15 bases. The length of the CDR3 is 15 residues. Germline loops: CDR1 MNHEY, CDR2 SMNVEV (reference sequence). For the CDR3, the DNA is TGTGCCAGCAGTCTCCGGACACCCACAAACTATGGCTACACCTTC. This gives the protein CASSLRTPTNYGYTF.

The CDR3: CASGPGTTYNEQFF. In nucleotides, the CDR3 is TGTGCTAGTGGTCCCGGGACTACCTACAATGAGCAGTTCTTC. V and J are TRBV12-5 and TRBJ2-1, with 7 bases that match TRBD2. The CDR3 is 14 amino acids. Germline assignment: CDR1 LGHNT and CDR2 FRNRAP. V lost 5 bases to trimming and J lost 2 bases; unmatched junction nucleotides: 3.

The V and J genes are TRBV6-2 or TRBV6-3 and TRBJ2-3; 9 nucleotides match TRBD2. Germline loops: CDR1 MNHEY, CDR2 SVGEGT. The CDR3 totals 15 residues. V was clipped by 5 bases and J by 2 bases; unmatched bases: 5. CDR3 protein: CASSGEREATDTQYF. CDR3 DNA: TGTGCCAGCAGTGGGGAGCGGGAGGCCACAGATACGCAGTATTTT.

CDR3 bases: TGTGCCAGCAGTCCCGAAGGCACAGATACGCAGTATTTT. Protein: CASSPEGTDTQYF. This chain joins TRBV27 and TRBJ2-3; D gene unclear. CDR3 size: 13 residues. The V end was cut by 5 bases, the J end by 1 base, with 7 bases between. Germline V gene sequence: CDR1 MNHEY, CDR2 SMNVEV (reference sequence).

This chain connects TRBV6-5 to TRBJ2-1; D might be TRBD2 (6 bases). Between the trimmed V and J ends, which lost 2 bases and 9 bases, there was a span of 20 bases. The CDR3 extends over 16 amino acids. The V gene's germline CDR1 is MNHEY and CDR2 SVGAGI. CDR3 in amino acids: CASSYPLEGHISEQFF. Here the CDR3 DNA reads TGTGCCAGCAGTTACCCACTGGAGGGCCATATAAGTGAGCAGTTCTTC.

This chain connects TRBV27 to TRBJ1-2; the D is unclear. Trimming cost V 1 base and J 3 bases, with 9 bases left between them. CDR1 and CDR2 from the germline V gene are MNHEY and SMNVEV (reference sequence). The CDR3 runs 14 residues. The CDR3 reads CASSLFPGDYGYTF. DNA for the CDR3: TGTGCCAGCAGTTTATTCCCCGGGGACTATGGCTACACCTTC.